The present T cell receptor beta chain was sequenced within a study of blood T cells in healthy people across ages. Turning to the study itself: Roughly one uniquely barcoded beta molecule per two T cells was captured. Study observations and caveats: Higher diversity, along with more naive CD4+ cells, distinguished long-lived donors from aged donors. Estimated diversity, derived from one million T cells, was regarded as an underestimate.

The germline CDR1 and CDR2 sequences are SGHDN and FVKESK. With V trimmed by 1 base and J by 0 bases, 4 bases remained unmatched. CDR3 size: 16 residues. The second PCR ran about 6 to 12 cycles with a sample-barcoded 5' primer and J-beta primers. TCRdb re-analysed the 5' RACE reads in MiXCR, keeping a single row per CDR3 protein. The sample carries 920,000 or so distinct CDR3 sequences, 45% recorded once. Every sample had a minimum of 6.5 million PBMCs isolated. Only a few counts were recorded for this clonotype. The target antigen is unknown. The chain recombines TRBV14 with TRBJ2-7, with 9 bases aligning to TRBD2. The sample consisted of blood. This clonotype was sampled from a woman in her sixties in good health. The DNA of the CDR3 is TGTGCCAGCAGCCAAGTTCTAGCGGGATACTCCTACGAGCAGTACTTC. It translates to CASSQVLAGYSYEQYF.